The following is a T cell receptor (beta chain) sequence with its context. Its antigen remains unknown. Libraries were prepared by immunoSEQ multiplex PCR; TCRdb keeps only in-frame clonotypes and omits some of them. The table includes some 2,500,000 clones, roughly 92% detected once. CDR3 length: 14 residues. The sample originates from a study of shared clonotypes between healthy human individuals. Regarding the study as a whole: The researchers took only blood, and tissue repertoires probably look different. Sorted-subset samples were not fully sequenced, rarefaction indicated.

V is TRBV21-1 and J is TRBJ1-5; TRBD1 is taken as the D call from the table, unchecked against the DNA. TRBV21-1 is recorded as a pseudogene. The TCR originated in a young man in good health. Some clones in this sample may be carry-over from other donors' samples. Sequencing used naive CD4+ T cells from PBMCs. Subset: CD45RA+ positively selected. In nucleotides, the CDR3 is TGTGCCAGCAGCAAAGGGCAGGTAATTCAGCCCCAGCATTTT. This encodes CASSKGQVIQPQHF.